A selection of T cell receptor beta chains follows, all from one sample in a study of vaccination effects on CD4 cells after COVID-19. Generated by immunoSEQ multiplex PCR, the TCRdb table keeps only in-frame clones and is missing some. The table lists tens of thousands of clones, approximately 76% of them singletons. No antigen has been identified for these receptors. The starting material was CD4+ T cells from PBMCs cultured with SARS-CoV-2 spike peptides, obtained before COVID-19 vaccination. These receptors originate from a human donor who had a prior SARS-CoV-2 infection. The CDR3 runs from the conserved cysteine through the conserved F or W. The D gene is left open where the match is weak. For some rows the clone size is stated as once, few or many, or as a class when expanded; others skip it.

d_call j_call v_call clone_size cdr3_aa cdr3_nt
NA TRBJ1-4 TRBV2 NA CASAGSESSEKLFF TGTGCCAGTGCGGGGTCAGAATCTAGTGAAAAACTGTTTTTT
NA TRBJ1-1 TRBV2 NA CASSEDWGEAFF TGTGCCAGCAGTGAAGATTGGGGGGAAGCTTTCTTT
NA TRBJ1-5 TRBV6-5 once CASSLTGPSNQPQHF TGTGCCAGCAGCTTGACAGGACCGAGCAATCAGCCCCAGCATTTT
TRBD1 TRBJ2-6 TRBV11-3 NA CASSPTGYSYGANVLTF TGTGCCAGCAGCCCGACAGGGTATTCGTATGGGGCCAACGTCCTGACTTTC
NA TRBJ1-2 TRBV5-1 NA CASSSLGSRESYTF TGCGCCAGCAGCTCCCTAGGGAGTCGGGAGAGCTACACCTTC
NA TRBJ2-5 TRBV19 NA CASSAEVVQYF TGTGCCAGTAGTGCCGAGGTTGTCCAGTACTTC
NA TRBJ2-3 TRBV5-1 NA CASSSGTSTDTQYF TGCGCCAGCAGCTCGGGGACTAGCACAGATACGCAGTATTTT
NA TRBJ1-2 TRBV29-1 NA CSVSPGRRSGLGYTF TGCAGCGTATCGCCGGGCAGAAGAAGCGGGCTTGGCTACACCTTC
NA TRBJ1-4 TRBV11-2 NA CASSLVSRPNEKLFF TGTGCCAGCAGCTTAGTCTCACGGCCTAATGAAAAACTGTTTTTT
NA TRBJ2-7 TRBV5-4 few CASSLMTNPSEQYF TGTGCCAGCAGCTTAATGACAAACCCCAGCGAGCAGTACTTC
NA TRBJ1-5 TRBV2 NA CASNRGQDQPQHF TGTGCCAGCAACCGGGGGCAGGATCAGCCCCAGCATTTT
NA TRBJ2-3 TRBV7-2 NA CASSLAPRDTQYF TGTGCCAGCAGCTTGGCCCCCCGGGATACGCAGTATTTT
NA TRBJ1-1 TRBV25-1 NA CASSDGSTEAFF TGTGCCAGCAGTGACGGAAGCACTGAAGCTTTCTTT
NA TRBJ1-1 TRBV10-3 NA CAISDRGEAFF TGTGCCATCAGTGACAGGGGTGAAGCTTTCTTT
TRBD2 TRBJ2-3 TRBV5-1 NA CASSRWLGSTSQPDTQYF TGCGCCAGCAGCCGGTGGCTTGGGTCGACTAGCCAACCAGATACGCAGTATTTT
NA TRBJ1-5 TRBV7-2 NA CASSNTPNQPQHF TGTGCCAGCAGCAATACCCCTAATCAGCCCCAGCATTTT
TRBD1 TRBJ1-2 TRBV5-6 NA CASRRRDRPFNYGYTF TGTGCCAGCAGGAGACGGGACAGACCCTTTAACTATGGCTACACCTTC
NA TRBJ1-2 TRBV27 NA CASSLEPMDHGYTF TGTGCCAGCAGTTTAGAACCTATGGACCATGGCTACACCTTC
NA TRBJ1-4 TRBV7-9 few CASSPERGRKTNEKLFF TGTGCCAGCAGCCCAGAGCGGGGGCGGAAAACTAATGAAAAACTGTTTTTT
NA TRBJ2-7 TRBV24-1 NA CATSSFFYEQYF TGTGCCACCAGTTCCTTCTTCTACGAGCAGTACTTC
NA TRBJ1-3 TRBV10-3 few CAISDPGRVSAGNTIYF TGTGCCATCAGTGACCCTGGGAGGGTTTCGGCTGGAAACACCATATATTTT
TRBD2 TRBJ2-3 TRBV4-3 NA CASSQPPRTSRGTDTQYF TGCGCCAGCAGCCAACCGCCCCGGACTAGCCGGGGCACAGATACGCAGTATTTT
TRBD1 TRBJ2-1 TRBV18 NA CASSRGPEYNEQFF TGTGCCAGCTCAAGGGGGCCGGAATACAATGAGCAGTTCTTC
NA TRBJ1-2 TRBV5-1 NA CASSSTIDGYTF TGCGCCAGCAGCAGCACTATAGATGGCTACACCTTC
TRBD2 TRBJ2-7 TRBV6-5 few CASSYETSGRREQYF TGTGCCAGCAGTTACGAGACTAGCGGGAGGCGCGAGCAGTACTTC
NA TRBJ1-1 TRBV6-5 NA CASSTDRGAEAFF TGTGCCAGCAGTACGGACAGAGGCGCTGAAGCTTTCTTT
TRBD2 TRBJ2-7 TRBV14 NA CASSQGRAGTFSYEQYF TGTGCCAGCAGCCAAGGGAGAGCGGGGACCTTCTCCTACGAGCAGTACTTC
NA TRBJ2-2 TRBV30 NA CAWSVVLWAGELFF TGTGCCTGGAGTGTAGTATTGTGGGCCGGGGAGCTGTTTTTT
NA TRBJ1-2 TRBV12-3/TRBV12-4 NA CASSLGGHNGYTF TGTGCCAGCAGTTTAGGGGGGCACAATGGCTACACCTTC
NA TRBJ2-7 TRBV4-2 once CASSHGGPGLREQYF TGTGCCAGCAGCCATGGGGGTCCCGGACTGCGGGAGCAGTACTTC
TRBD1 TRBJ1-1 TRBV7-8 NA CASSLTRDRVSTEAFF TGTGCCAGCAGCCTAACCAGGGACAGGGTCTCCACTGAAGCTTTCTTT
NA TRBJ2-6 TRBV11-2 NA CASSAPPGFGANVLTF TGTGCCAGCAGCGCCCCTCCAGGGTTCGGGGCCAACGTCCTGACTTTC
NA TRBJ1-2 TRBV7-2 NA CASSLYTANGYTF TGTGCCAGCAGCTTGTATACAGCAAATGGCTACACCTTC
NA TRBJ2-7 TRBV7-2 NA CASSPSRTDTYEQYF TGTGCCAGCAGCCCGTCTCGGACAGACACCTACGAGCAGTACTTC
NA TRBJ1-1 TRBV7-2 NA CASNLGINTEAFF TGTGCCAGCAACTTAGGGATTAACACTGAAGCTTTCTTT
NA TRBJ2-4 TRBV6-5 once CASAEGRAKNIQYF TGTGCCTCAGCAGAGGGACGCGCCAAAAACATTCAGTACTTC
TRBD2 TRBJ2-3 TRBV19 NA CASRGSGRAADTQYF TGTGCCAGCCGAGGCAGCGGGAGGGCCGCAGATACGCAGTATTTT
TRBD1 TRBJ1-1 TRBV7-2 NA CASSLADSGGYTEAFF TGTGCCAGCAGCTTAGCCGACTCAGGGGGCTACACTGAAGCTTTCTTT
NA TRBJ2-7 TRBV3-1/TRBV3-2 NA CASSQAQELYEQYF TGTGCCAGCAGCCAAGCCCAGGAGCTTTACGAGCAGTACTTC
NA TRBJ2-7 TRBV2 NA CASRPGANFGEQYF TGTGCCAGCAGGCCGGGGGCGAACTTTGGCGAGCAGTACTTC
TRBD1 TRBJ2-3 TRBV18 NA CASSRNRGSYTDTQYF TGTGCCAGCTCACGAAACAGGGGCTCCTACACAGATACGCAGTATTTT
NA TRBJ1-6 TRBV2 NA CASSYRGELFYNSPLHF TGTGCCAGCTCCTATAGGGGGGAATTATTCTATAATTCACCCCTCCACTTT
NA TRBJ2-7 TRBV4-3 NA CASSQDPEPTYEQYF TGCGCCAGCAGCCAAGACCCCGAACCGACCTACGAGCAGTACTTC
NA TRBJ2-3 TRBV29-1 medium-sized CSGGRMDTQYF TGCAGCGGAGGGAGAATGGATACGCAGTATTTT
NA TRBJ1-5 TRBV20-1 NA CSASGQAGENQPQHF TGCAGTGCTAGTGGCCAGGCTGGCGAAAATCAGCCCCAGCATTTT
TRBD1 TRBJ2-5 TRBV11-2 NA CASSGQGQTIGTQYF TGTGCCAGCAGCGGACAGGGACAGACAATCGGGACCCAGTACTTC
TRBD1 TRBJ2-2 TRBV9 once CASSPGQRNTGELFF TGTGCCAGCAGCCCGGGACAGAGGAACACCGGGGAGCTGTTTTTT
TRBD2 TRBJ2-3 TRBV19 NA CASSIVGLAGPTDTQYF TGTGCCAGTAGTATAGTAGGACTAGCGGGGCCCACAGATACGCAGTATTTT
NA TRBJ1-2 TRBV7-6 NA CASSFGPVGGAYGYTF TGTGCCAGCAGTTTTGGCCCGGTGGGTGGAGCCTATGGCTACACCTTC
NA TRBJ2-1 TRBV3-1/TRBV3-2 NA CASSQDYLAYRQFF TGTGCCAGCAGCCAAGATTACTTAGCGTATCGGCAGTTCTTC
NA TRBJ2-3 TRBV7-3 NA CASSLRGAGGFTQYF TGTGCCAGCAGCTTAAGGGGGGCAGGGGGATTTACGCAGTATTTT
NA TRBJ1-2 TRBV7-2 NA CASSLGTSRRRGYTF TGTGCCAGCAGCTTAGGGACCTCCCGGAGGCGAGGCTACACCTTC
TRBD2 TRBJ2-3 TRBV9 NA CASSVASGDTQYF TGTGCCAGCAGCGTAGCTAGCGGAGATACGCAGTATTTT
TRBD2 TRBJ2-7 TRBV6-5 NA CASSYIQRGTYEQYF TGTGCCAGCAGTTACATCCAGCGGGGGACCTACGAGCAGTACTTC